The 6 T cell receptor beta chains below all came from one sample that was sequenced in a study of CXCR3-negative and CXCR3-positive naive CD8 T cells. The libraries of TRB cDNA were constructed through 5' RACE using UMI labels. From the 5' RACE reads, TCRdb lists one entry per CDR3 protein and no DNA. The listing records over 40,000 distinct CDR3 sequences. Sequencing input: naive CXCR3- CD8+ T cells from blood. Subset: CD45RO-CCR7+CD27+CD95- naive CD8+ T cells lacking CXCR3 (TNR3-). These receptors were collected from a human donor in good health. Some clones in this sample may be carry-over from other donors' samples.

The gene calls are TRBV7-3 and TRBJ1-1; the TCRdb call, TRBD1, lacks DNA for checking. The CDR3 contains 14 residues. Germline V gene lookup returns CDR1 SGHTA and CDR2 FQGTGA. The CDR3 sequence is CASSLGIGTTEAFF.

CDR3 sequence: CALRGGVGTYEQYF. V usage is TRBV20-1 and J usage is TRBJ2-7; TCRdb picks TRBD2, but there is no DNA to check that call. The CDR3 has 14 residues. Germline assignment: CDR1 DFQATT and CDR2 SNEGSKA (reference sequence).

This chain connects TRBV6-4 to TRBJ2-1. This CDR3 has 16 residues. The germline V gene encodes CDR1 MRHNA and CDR2 SNTAGT. CDR3 loop: CASSDSWQSSYNEQFF.

The rearrangement links TRBV6-2 or TRBV6-3 to TRBJ2-2; TCRdb's D call, TRBD1, is unchecked because there is no DNA. This CDR3 is built from 14 residues. CDR1 MNHEY and CDR2 SVGEGT come from the germline V gene. CDR3 in amino acids: CASTSTGGAGELFF.

The chain combines TRBV29-1 with TRBJ2-4. Germline V gene sequence: CDR1 SQVTM, CDR2 ANQGSEA. CDR3 length equals 11 residues. The CDR3 sequence: CSVESGSVQYF.

V gene TRBV25-1 combines with J gene TRBJ2-5; no DNA is available, so the TRBD1 call from TCRdb remains unchecked. The length of the CDR3 is 14 residues. From germline, CDR1 is MGHDK and CDR2 SYGVNS. CDR3 sequence reads: CASSEMGVEETQYF.